This T cell receptor (beta chain) was observed in a study of early stage breast cancer tumors. Study in general: ER+/PR+/HER2- status applied to about 80% of the 16 invasive breast tumors.

About this clone itself: What it binds is not known.

CDR1 and CDR2 (germline): MNHNS, SASEGT. The CDR3 has 11 residues. V gave up 8 bases and J gave up 6 bases, with 10 bases separating them. Study-level results: Tumors had approximately 2.5-fold higher T cell density than normal breast. Most shared enriched TCRB sequences were commonly generated ones. Comparing each tissue with blood distinguished tumor from normal in most of the 16 patients.

This table comes from immunoSEQ multiplex PCR, and its TCRdb copy is limited to in-frame clones, with some not included. The sample has more than 55,000 clones, 70% to 80% seen once; the top ten hold 3% to 3.5%. The origin of this receptor is a person aged 30-39 years with breast cancer. Sequencing was done on a sample of blood. This chain links TRBV6-1 with TRBJ1-1; D is ambiguous. The CDR3 loop reads CASLRVAEAFF. The CDR3 region has the DNA TGTGCCAGCTTAAGGGTAGCTGAAGCTTTCTTT.